These 13 T cell receptor beta chains were all obtained from the same sample, sequenced in a study of identical twins. TCRdb redid the calling of the 5' RACE reads with MiXCR, one entry per CDR3 protein. Here the sample spans 550,000 to 800,000 distinct CDR3 sequences, about 7% being singletons. The same data also went into a second study, on yellow fever vaccine responses in identical twins.

The specimen sequenced was PBMCs. These receptors were obtained from a woman aged 18-30 years in good health.

The chain couples TRBV5-1 to TRBJ2-2; TRBD1 aligns across 7 bases. Trimming took 4 bases from V and 4 from J; bases not matched to a gene: 7. Germline loops: CDR1 SGHRS, CDR2 YFSETQ. The CDR3 is 15 residues long. CDR3 coding DNA: TGCGCCAGCAGCCCAACGACAGGGAGCACCGGGGAGCTGTTTTTT. Translation: CASSPTTGSTGELFF.

In this sample, this clonotype turned up a few times. V gene TRBV4-2 combines with J gene TRBJ2-7; TRBD1 aligns across 10 bases. This CDR3 has 17 amino acids. From germline, CDR1 is LGHNA and CDR2 YNFKEQ. After removal of 1 base from V and 6 bases from J, the junction contained 12 bases not matched to a gene. The CDR3 DNA reads TGTGCCAGCAGCCAAGGCCAACCGGGACAGGGGCTCGGCGAGCAGTACTTC. Translated, it gives CASSQGQPGQGLGEQYF.

This clonotype was counted between two and nine times. The rearrangement uses TRBV4-1 and TRBJ1-2; TRBD1 matches at 9 bases. V shed 4 bases and J 6 bases; nucleotides not matched to a gene: 9. CDR3 length equals 15 residues. CDR1 MGHRA and CDR2 YSYEKL come from the germline V gene. DNA of the CDR3: TGCGCCAGCAGCCCCGGACAGGGGAGGGAGAATGGCTACACCTTC. It is translated as CASSPGQGRENGYTF.

The gene calls are TRBV12-5 and TRBJ1-2, with D unclear. V was cut by 1 base and J by 3 bases, with 12 bases left in between. Per germline, CDR1 LGHNT and CDR2 FRNRAP. The CDR3 extends over 15 amino acids. The CDR3: CASGLGQDLDYGYTF. CDR3 in DNA: TGTGCTAGTGGTTTGGGGCAGGACCTTGACTATGGCTACACCTTC.

This sequence joins TRBV21-1 and TRBJ2-7; TRBD2 was called by the table and not checked on the DNA. TRBV21-1 is deemed a pseudogene. This CDR3 has 16 residues. This CDR3 reads CASSWGNSGGPHEQYF. CDR3 coding DNA: TGTGCCAGCAGCTGGGGGAATTCGGGGGGGCCCCACGAGCAGTACTTC.

The V and J genes are TRBV24-1 and TRBJ2-7; D perhaps matches TRBD1 (5 bases). The germline V gene has CDR1 KGHDR and CDR2 SFDVKD. With 3 bases removed from V and 3 bases from J, the gap between germline ends came to 11 bases. CDR3 length: 14 amino acids. In DNA form, the CDR3 reads TGTGCCACCAGTGATCCGGGTCAGGGCTACGAGCAGTACTTC. This codes for CATSDPGQGYEQYF.

At least ten counts were recorded for this clonotype. The rearrangement links TRBV7-8 to TRBJ2-7; 10 bases fit TRBD2. The J segment lost 3 bases and the V segment lost 5 bases, leaving 4 bases of the junction unmatched. This CDR3 comprises 14 residues. Germline V gene data show CDR1 as SGHVS and CDR2 as FQNEAQ. For the CDR3, the DNA is TGTGCCAGCAGCAGGACTAGCGGAGACTACGAGCAGTACTTC. This encodes CASSRTSGDYEQYF.

This clonotype turned up a few times. V is TRBV5-5 and J is TRBJ1-1, with 9 bases identical to TRBD1. There are 16 residues in the CDR3. The germline V gene encodes CDR1 SGHKS and CDR2 YYEKEE (reference sequence). The ends lost 4 bases at V and 4 bases at J; junction bases unmatched: 11. CDR3 DNA: TGTGCCAGCAGCGGGACCGGGACAGGGTTTGGCACTGAAGCTTTCTTT. Protein product: CASSGTGTGFGTEAFF.

This clonotype came up many times. The V call is TRBV4-1, the J call TRBJ2-6; possibly TRBD1 for D (5 bases). V was clipped by 0 bases and J by 2 bases, with 8 bases between them. CDR3 length equals 16 residues. Germline CDR1 reads MGHRA; CDR2 reads YSYEKL. The CDR3 nucleotides read TGCGCCAGCAGCCAAGAAGAAGGGGCTGGGGCCAACGTCCTGACTTTC. Translated: CASSQEEGAGANVLTF.

The chain joins TRBV7-6 to TRBJ2-5; 11 bases fit TRBD2. The CDR3 has 15 amino acids. The ends lost 4 bases at V and 5 bases at J; junction bases unmatched: 6. Looked up from germline, CDR1 is SGHVS and CDR2 is FNYEAQ. CDR3 residues: CASSSLAGGRETQYF. The CDR3 DNA reads as TGTGCCAGCAGCTCGTTAGCGGGGGGGCGGGAGACCCAGTACTTC.

CDR3 sequence reads: CASSPRTSGRITYEQYF. The CDR3 nucleotides read TGTGCCAGCAGCCCTCGGACTAGCGGGAGGATTACCTACGAGCAGTACTTC. The rearrangement links TRBV7-9 to TRBJ2-7; TRBD2 matches 14 bases. The CDR3 has 17 amino acids. The J segment lost 2 bases and the V segment lost 5 bases, leaving 8 bases of the junction unmatched. Germline V gives CDR1 SEHNR, CDR2 FQNEAQ (reference sequence).

The chain is built from TRBV9 and TRBJ1-2, with a tentative D call TRBD1 (6 bases). V was shortened by 0 bases and J by 7 bases, with 13 bases between the two germline ends. The germline V gene encodes CDR1 SGDLS and CDR2 YYNGEE. The CDR3 covers 14 residues. The DNA of the CDR3 is TGTGCCAGCAGCGTAGCGGCAGGGGATAGTGGCTACACCTTC. It yields the protein CASSVAAGDSGYTF.

V is TRBV29-1 and J is TRBJ2-3; the match to TRBD2 covers 15 bases. CDR1 is SQVTM, CDR2 ANQGSEA, per germline. J lost 0 bases, V lost 5 bases, and 3 bases had no gene match. This CDR3 comprises 16 residues. CDR3 nucleotide sequence: TGCAGCGTTCCGGGACTAGCGGGGGGAAGCACAGATACGCAGTATTTT. It specifies CSVPGLAGGSTDTQYF.